This entry is about one T cell receptor beta chain. These data are taken from a study of blood T cell repertoires in COVID-19. Looking at the study overall: There were acute and convalescent COVID-19 samples, and they came from the United States, Italy and Spain.

TCRdb's table, derived via immunoSEQ multiplex PCR, lists solely in-frame clones and lacks some. The sample contains a few hundred thousand clones, approximately 86% of which appear only once. Cohorts were assigned according to the clinical history that participants reported. The CDR3 is made up of 14 amino acids. V shed 1 base and J shed 0 bases, with 7 bases lying between them. The germline V gene has CDR1 LGHDT and CDR2 YNNKEL (reference sequence). The sequenced sample was PBMCs or T cells enriched from blood (not recorded which). The rearrangement joins TRBV3-1 (or the pseudogene TRBV3-2) to TRBJ2-7; maybe TRBD1 (6 bases). The source of this sequence is a woman aged 45-60 years who had recovered from COVID-19. Here the CDR3 DNA reads TGTGCCAGCAGCCAAGTGGACAGCTCCTACGAGCAGTACTTC. Its translation is CASSQVDSSYEQYF.